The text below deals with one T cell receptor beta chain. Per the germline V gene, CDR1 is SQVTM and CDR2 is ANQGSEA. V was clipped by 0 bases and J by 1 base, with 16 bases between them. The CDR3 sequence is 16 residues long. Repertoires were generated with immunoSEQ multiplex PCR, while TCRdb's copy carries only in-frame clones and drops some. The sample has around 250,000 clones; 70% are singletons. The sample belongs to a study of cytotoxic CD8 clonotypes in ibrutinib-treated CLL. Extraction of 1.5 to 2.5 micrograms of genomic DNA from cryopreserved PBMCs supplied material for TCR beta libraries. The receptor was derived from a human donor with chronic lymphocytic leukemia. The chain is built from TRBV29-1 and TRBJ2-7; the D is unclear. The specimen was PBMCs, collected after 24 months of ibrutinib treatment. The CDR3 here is CSVEDTDTTTSYEQYF. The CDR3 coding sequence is TGCAGCGTTGAAGACACCGACACCACAACATCCTACGAGCAGTACTTC.